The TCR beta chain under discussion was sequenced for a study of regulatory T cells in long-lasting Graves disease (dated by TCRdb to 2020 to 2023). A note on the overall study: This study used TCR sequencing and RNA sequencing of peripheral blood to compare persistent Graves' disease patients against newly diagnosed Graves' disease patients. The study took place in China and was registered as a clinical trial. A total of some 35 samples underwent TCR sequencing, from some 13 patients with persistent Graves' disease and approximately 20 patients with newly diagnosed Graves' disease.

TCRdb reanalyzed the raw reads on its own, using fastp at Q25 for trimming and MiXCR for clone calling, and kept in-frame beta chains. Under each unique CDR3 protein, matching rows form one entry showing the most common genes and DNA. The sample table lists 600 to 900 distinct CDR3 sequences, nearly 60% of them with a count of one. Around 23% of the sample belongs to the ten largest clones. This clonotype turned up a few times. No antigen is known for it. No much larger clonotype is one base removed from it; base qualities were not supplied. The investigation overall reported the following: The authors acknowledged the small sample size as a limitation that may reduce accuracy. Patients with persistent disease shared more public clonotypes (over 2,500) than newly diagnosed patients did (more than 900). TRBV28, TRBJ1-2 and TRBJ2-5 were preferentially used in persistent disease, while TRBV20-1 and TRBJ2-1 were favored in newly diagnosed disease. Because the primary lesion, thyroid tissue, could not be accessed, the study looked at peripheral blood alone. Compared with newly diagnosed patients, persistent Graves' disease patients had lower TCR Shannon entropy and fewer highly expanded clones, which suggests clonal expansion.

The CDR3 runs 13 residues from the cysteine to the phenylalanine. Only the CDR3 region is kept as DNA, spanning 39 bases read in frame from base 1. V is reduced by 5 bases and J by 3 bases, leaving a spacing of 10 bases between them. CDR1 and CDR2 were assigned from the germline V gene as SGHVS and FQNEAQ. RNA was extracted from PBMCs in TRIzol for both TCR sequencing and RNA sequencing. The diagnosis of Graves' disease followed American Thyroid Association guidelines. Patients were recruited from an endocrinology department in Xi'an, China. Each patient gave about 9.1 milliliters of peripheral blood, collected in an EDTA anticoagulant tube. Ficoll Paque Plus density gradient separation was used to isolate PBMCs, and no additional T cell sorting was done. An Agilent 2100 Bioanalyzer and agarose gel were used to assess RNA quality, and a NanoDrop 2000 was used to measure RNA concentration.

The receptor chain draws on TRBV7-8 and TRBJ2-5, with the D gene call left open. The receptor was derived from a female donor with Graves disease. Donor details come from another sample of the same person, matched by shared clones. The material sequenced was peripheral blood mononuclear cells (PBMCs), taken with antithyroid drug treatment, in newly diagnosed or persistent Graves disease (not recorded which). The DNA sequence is TGTGCCAGCAGCCCCAAGTGGGAAGAGACCCAGTACTTC. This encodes CASSPKWEETQYF.